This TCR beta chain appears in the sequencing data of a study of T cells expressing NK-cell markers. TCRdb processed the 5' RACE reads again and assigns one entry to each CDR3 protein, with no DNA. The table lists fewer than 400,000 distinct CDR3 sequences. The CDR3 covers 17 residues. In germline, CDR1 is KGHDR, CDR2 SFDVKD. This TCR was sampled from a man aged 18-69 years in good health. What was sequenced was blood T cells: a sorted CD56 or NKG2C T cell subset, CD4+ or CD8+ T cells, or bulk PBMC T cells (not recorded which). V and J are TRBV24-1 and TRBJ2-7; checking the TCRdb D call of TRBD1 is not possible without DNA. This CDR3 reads CATSDCYWGTATYEQYF.